Each of the 9 T cell receptor beta chains below was sequenced from the same sample in a study of blood T cells in healthy people across ages. Using a J-beta primer mix together with a sample-barcoded 5' primer, a second PCR was run for roughly 7 to 12 cycles. TCRdb re-analysed the 5' RACE reads in MiXCR, keeping a single row per CDR3 protein. The sample consists of fewer than 2,000,000 distinct CDR3 sequences, around 40% of them appearing once. The sample consisted of blood. Source of these receptors: a human donor in good health.

V is TRBV5-1 and J is TRBJ2-2; D gene ambiguous. Looked up from germline, CDR1 is SGHRS and CDR2 is YFSETQ. V was pared by 1 base and J by 0 bases, with 7 bases between. This CDR3 contains 15 residues. For the CDR3, the DNA is TGCGCCAGCAGCTTGTGGCAGTCGAACACCGGGGAGCTGTTTTTT. Amino acid sequence: CASSLWQSNTGELFF.

This clonotype was counted a few times. The CDR3 loop reads CSAGWDDEQFF. In DNA, the CDR3 is TGCAGCGCAGGTTGGGACGATGAGCAGTTCTTC. This sequence joins TRBV29-1 and TRBJ2-1; the D gene could be TRBD1 or TRBD2 (5 bases each). V was trimmed by 7 bases and J by 8 bases, leaving 12 bases between them. This CDR3 contains 11 residues. Germline V CDR1 and CDR2: SQVTM, ANQGSEA.

This clonotype was detected only a few times. The chain recombines TRBV7-9 with TRBJ2-7, with D perhaps matching TRBD2 (7 bases). The ends were cut back, 5 bases at V and 2 bases at J, with 16 bases in the middle. Germline V gene sequence: CDR1 SEHNR, CDR2 FQNEAQ (reference sequence). This CDR3 is 15 amino acids long. The DNA for the CDR3 is TGTGCCAGCAGCGGTGATAGGGGGGGGACCTACGAGCAGTACTTC. It translates to CASSGDRGGTYEQYF.

The chain links TRBV5-1 to TRBJ2-7; D is unclear. Between the trimmed V and J ends, which lost 2 bases and 6 bases, there was a span of 15 bases. The CDR3 sequence is 14 residues long. Germline-derived CDR1 and CDR2 are SGHRS and YFSETQ. The CDR3 loop reads CASSFSRSRAEQYF. CDR3 bases: TGCGCCAGCAGCTTCAGCAGGTCGCGTGCCGAGCAGTACTTC.

The table lists this clonotype with many counts. This rearrangement joins TRBV11-1 to TRBJ2-1; D is perhaps TRBD1 or TRBD2 (5 bases each). This CDR3 is 14 amino acids long. V lost 5 bases, J lost 7 bases, and 15 bases lay in between. Germline V CDR1 and CDR2: SGHAT, FQDESV (reference sequence). The CDR3 here is CASSPRDGSNEQFF. The CDR3 bases are TGTGCCAGCAGCCCCCGGGACGGATCGAATGAGCAGTTCTTC.

This clonotype was recorded a few times. The chain couples TRBV28 to TRBJ2-1; TRBD1 aligns across 9 bases. CDR3 length: 15 residues. The V segment lost 3 bases and the J segment 7 bases; nucleotides outside the gene matches: 7. Germline CDR1 and CDR2: MDHEN and SYDVKM. The DNA of the CDR3 is TGTGCCAGCAGTTTGTCGGTTGGACAGGGGAATGAGCAGTTCTTC. Translating gives CASSLSVGQGNEQFF.

The rearrangement joins TRBV24-1 to TRBJ1-1; D not certain. CDR3 length: 15 amino acids. Trimming took 4 bases from V and 3 from J, leaving 14 bases between them. CDR1 and CDR2 (germline): KGHDR, SFDVKD. Here the CDR3 DNA reads TGTGCCACCAGTGACTCCGGATCTGGTGACACTGAAGCTTTCTTT. It is translated as CATSDSGSGDTEAFF.

The chain carries TRBV7-2 and TRBJ2-2; tentatively, D is TRBD1 (5 bases). Trimming shortened V by 5 bases and J by 5 bases, and 6 bases separated the two germline ends. CDR3 length equals 12 residues. Germline CDR1 reads SGHTA; CDR2 reads FQGNSA. CDR3 nucleotides: TGTGCCAGCAGCAAGGGGACCGGGGAGCTGTTTTTT. It codes for CASSKGTGELFF.

The V gene is TRBV6-5, the J gene TRBJ2-1, with 7 bases identical to TRBD2. Germline V CDR1 and CDR2: MNHEY, SVGAGI. V was pared by 2 bases and J by 5 bases, with 6 bases of the junction left unmatched. The CDR3 is made up of 15 amino acids. CDR3 amino acids: CASSYSRGDNNEQFF. The CDR3 region has the DNA TGTGCCAGCAGTTACAGCCGGGGGGATAACAATGAGCAGTTCTTC.